This TCR beta chain was profiled in a study of blood T cell repertoires in COVID-19. On the study more broadly: The United States, Italy and Spain were the sources of the acute and convalescent COVID-19 samples. The analysed material was cDNA or gDNA that came from T cells, B-cell-depleted T cells, or PBMCs.

In the original workflow: It was from reference gene primer amplification that nucleated cell counts were estimated. Generated by immunoSEQ multiplex PCR, the TCRdb table keeps only in-frame clones and is missing some. The V and J calls and clone size come from that table; D and trimming were worked out from the DNA. The sample lists around 400,000 clones; approximately 89% were seen once. The CDR3 runs to 15 residues. CDR1 and CDR2 (germline): SGHDN, FVKESK. Trimming took off 4 bases at V and 3 bases at J, with 16 bases between the two ends. The sample comprised peripheral blood. The sequence came from a woman younger than 45 with COVID-19, enrolled during active disease. The rearrangement joins TRBV14 to TRBJ2-7, with D perhaps matching TRBD1 (6 bases). The CDR3: CASSRTGYKLYEQYF. The CDR3 DNA follows: TGTGCCAGCAGCCGTACAGGGTATAAACTCTACGAGCAGTACTTC.